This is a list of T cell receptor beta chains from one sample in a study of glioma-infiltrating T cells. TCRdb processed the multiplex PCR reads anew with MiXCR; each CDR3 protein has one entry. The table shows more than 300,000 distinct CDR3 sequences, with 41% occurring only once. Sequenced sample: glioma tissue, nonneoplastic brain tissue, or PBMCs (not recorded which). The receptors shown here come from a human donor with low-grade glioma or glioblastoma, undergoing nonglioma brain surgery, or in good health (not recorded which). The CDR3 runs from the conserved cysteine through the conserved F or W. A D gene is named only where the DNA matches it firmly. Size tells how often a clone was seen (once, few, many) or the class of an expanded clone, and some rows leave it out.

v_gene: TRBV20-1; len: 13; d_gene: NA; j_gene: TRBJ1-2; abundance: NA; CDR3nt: TGCAGTGCTAGCGAGGGGACTAGCTATGGCTACACCTTC; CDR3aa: CSASEGTSYGYTF
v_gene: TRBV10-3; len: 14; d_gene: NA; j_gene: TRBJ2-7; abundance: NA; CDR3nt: TGTGCCATCAGTGATAATGCAGGAGCATACGAGCAGTACTTC; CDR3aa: CAISDNAGAYEQYF
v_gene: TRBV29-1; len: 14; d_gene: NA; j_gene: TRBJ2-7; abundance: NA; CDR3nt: TGCAGCGTTTGGGGGACGGCTAGCTCCTACGAGCAGTACTTC; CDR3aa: CSVWGTASSYEQYF
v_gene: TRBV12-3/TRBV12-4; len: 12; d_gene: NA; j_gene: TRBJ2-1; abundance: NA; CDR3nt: TGTGCCAGCTCGTTTTGGGGTGATGAGCAGTTCTTC; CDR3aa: CASSFWGDEQFF
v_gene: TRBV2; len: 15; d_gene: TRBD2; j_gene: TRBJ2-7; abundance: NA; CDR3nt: TGTGCCAGCAGTCGACCGGGACTAGCAAAATACGAGCAGTACTTC; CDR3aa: CASSRPGLAKYEQYF
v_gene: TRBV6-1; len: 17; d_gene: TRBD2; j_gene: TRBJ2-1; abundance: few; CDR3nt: TGTGCCAGCACCAACCTCCTCGGGAGGGCCAACTACAATGAGCAGTTCTTC; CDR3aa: CASTNLLGRANYNEQFF
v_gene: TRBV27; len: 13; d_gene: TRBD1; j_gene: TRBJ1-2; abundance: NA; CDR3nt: TGTGCCAGCAGTTTAGGGGGACAGGTTGGCTACACCTTC; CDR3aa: CASSLGGQVGYTF
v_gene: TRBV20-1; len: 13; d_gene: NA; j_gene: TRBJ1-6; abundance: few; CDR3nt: TGCAGTGCTAGCCCCCCGGTTTATTCACCCCTCCACTTT; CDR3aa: CSASPPVYSPLHF
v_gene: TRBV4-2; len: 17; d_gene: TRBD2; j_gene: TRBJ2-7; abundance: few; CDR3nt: TGTGCCAGCAGCCGCCGACTAGCGGGAGGATCCTCCTACGAGCAGTACTTC; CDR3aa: CASSRRLAGGSSYEQYF
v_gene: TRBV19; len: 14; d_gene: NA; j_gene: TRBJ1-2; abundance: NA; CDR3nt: TGTGCCAGTAGTATCGGAGGGCTCGCACGTGGCTACACCTTC; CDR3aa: CASSIGGLARGYTF
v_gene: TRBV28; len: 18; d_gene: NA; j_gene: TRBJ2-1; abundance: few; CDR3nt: TGTGCCAGCAGAGTCGCCCTGTCTTTTTCCCTCTCCTACAATGAGCAGTTCTTC; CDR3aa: CASRVALSFSLSYNEQFF
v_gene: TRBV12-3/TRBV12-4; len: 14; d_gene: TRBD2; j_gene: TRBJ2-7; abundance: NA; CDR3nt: TGTGCCAGCACCCCAAGTAGCGGGAGTAACGAGCAGTACTTC; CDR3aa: CASTPSSGSNEQYF
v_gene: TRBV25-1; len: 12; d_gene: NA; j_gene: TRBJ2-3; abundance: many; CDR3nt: TGTGCCAGCAGTGTCGGGACCCCTACGCAGTATTTT; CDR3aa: CASSVGTPTQYF
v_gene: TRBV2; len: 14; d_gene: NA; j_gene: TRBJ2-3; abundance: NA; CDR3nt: TGTGCCAGCAGTGTATACAGTGGCACGGATACGCAGTATTTT; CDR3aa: CASSVYSGTDTQYF
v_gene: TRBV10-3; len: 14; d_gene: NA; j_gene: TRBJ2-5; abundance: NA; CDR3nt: TGTGCCATCAGTGAGTCGTTGGGTAAAGAGACCCAGTACTTC; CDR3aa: CAISESLGKETQYF
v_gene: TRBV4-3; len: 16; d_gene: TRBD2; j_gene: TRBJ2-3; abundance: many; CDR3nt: TGCGCCAGCAGCCAAGATCCTAGCGGGAGAACAGATACGCAGTATTTT; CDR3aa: CASSQDPSGRTDTQYF
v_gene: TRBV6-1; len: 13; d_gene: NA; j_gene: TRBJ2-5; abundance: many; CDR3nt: TGTGCCAGCAGTTCGGACTCGGAGGAGACCCAGTACTTC; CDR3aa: CASSSDSEETQYF
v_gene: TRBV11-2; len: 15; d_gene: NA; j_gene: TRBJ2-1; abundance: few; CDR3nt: TGTGCCAGCAGCCTCGGACCTCAGACCTACAATGAGCAGTTCTTC; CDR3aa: CASSLGPQTYNEQFF
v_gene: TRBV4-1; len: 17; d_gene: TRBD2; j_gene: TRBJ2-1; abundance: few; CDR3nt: TGCGCCAGCAGCCAAGAGTCTCCTAGCGGAGCCTACAATGAGCAGTTCTTC; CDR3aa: CASSQESPSGAYNEQFF
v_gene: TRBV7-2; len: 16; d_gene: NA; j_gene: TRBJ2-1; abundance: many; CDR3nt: TGTGCCAGCAGCTTAAATAGGGCGGGGTGGAAGAATGAGCAGTTCTTC; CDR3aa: CASSLNRAGWKNEQFF
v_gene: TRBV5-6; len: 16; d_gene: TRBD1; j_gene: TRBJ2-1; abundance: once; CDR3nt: TGTGCCAGCAGCGGGAGGACAGGGGGTTTCTTGGATGAGCAGTTCTTC; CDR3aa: CASSGRTGGFLDEQFF
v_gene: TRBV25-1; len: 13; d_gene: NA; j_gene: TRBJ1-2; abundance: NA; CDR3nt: TGTGCCAGCAGTGGAACGCCTAAGGGTGGCTACACCTTC; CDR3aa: CASSGTPKGGYTF
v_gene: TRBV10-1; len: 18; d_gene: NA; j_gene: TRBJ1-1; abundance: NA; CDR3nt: TGCGCCAGCAGTGAGTGGCCAGGGATGGGGGGCATGAACACTGAAGCTTTCTTT; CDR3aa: CASSEWPGMGGMNTEAFF
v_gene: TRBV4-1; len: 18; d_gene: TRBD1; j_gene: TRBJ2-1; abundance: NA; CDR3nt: TGCGCCAGCAGCCTAAAGGGAACCCGGGACAGCTCCTACAATGAGCAGTTCTTC; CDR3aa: CASSLKGTRDSSYNEQFF
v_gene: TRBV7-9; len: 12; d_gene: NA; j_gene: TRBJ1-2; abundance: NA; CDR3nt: TGTGCCAGCAGCTTAATCCAAAGTGGCTACACCTTC; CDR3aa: CASSLIQSGYTF
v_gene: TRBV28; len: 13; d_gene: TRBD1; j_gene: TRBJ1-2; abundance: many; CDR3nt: TGTGCCAGCAGTTTCAGGACAGGCCGTGGCTACACCTTC; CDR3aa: CASSFRTGRGYTF
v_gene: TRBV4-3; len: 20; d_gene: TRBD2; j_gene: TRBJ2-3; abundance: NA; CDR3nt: TGCGCCAGCAGCCAAGGGTTCGCAAGCGGGAGGTTTCGGGGCACAGATACGCAGTATTTT; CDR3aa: CASSQGFASGRFRGTDTQYF
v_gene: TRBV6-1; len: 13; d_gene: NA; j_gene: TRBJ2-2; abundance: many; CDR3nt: TGTGCCAGCAGACAGGGTCCCACCGGGGAGCTGTTTTTT; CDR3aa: CASRQGPTGELFF
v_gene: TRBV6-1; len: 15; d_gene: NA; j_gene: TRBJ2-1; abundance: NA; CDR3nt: TGTGCCAGCAGTGAAGAGAAAGGGGGCTACAATGAGCAGTTCTTC; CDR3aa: CASSEEKGGYNEQFF
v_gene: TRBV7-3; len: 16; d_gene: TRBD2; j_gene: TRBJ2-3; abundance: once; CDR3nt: TGTGCCAGCAGCGAAGGGACTAGCGTTAGCACAGATACGCAGTATTTT; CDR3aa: CASSEGTSVSTDTQYF
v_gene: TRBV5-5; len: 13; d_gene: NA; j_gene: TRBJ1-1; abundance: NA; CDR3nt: TGTGCCAGCAGCTTGGGCAGGAACACTAAAGCTTTCTTT; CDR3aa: CASSLGRNTKAFF
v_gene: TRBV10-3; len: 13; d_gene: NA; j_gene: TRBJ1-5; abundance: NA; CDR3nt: TGTGCCATCAGCGAGTCAGGGGAGCGGCCCCAGCATTTT; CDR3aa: CAISESGERPQHF
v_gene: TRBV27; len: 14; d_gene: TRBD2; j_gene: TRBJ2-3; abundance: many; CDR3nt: TGTGCCAGCACGGCTAGCGGGAGCACAGATACGCAGTATTTT; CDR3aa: CASTASGSTDTQYF
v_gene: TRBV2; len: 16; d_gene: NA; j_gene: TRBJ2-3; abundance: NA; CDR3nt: TGTGCCAGCAGTGACCTGGGGGTAATGGGCACAGATACGCAGTATTTT; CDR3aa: CASSDLGVMGTDTQYF
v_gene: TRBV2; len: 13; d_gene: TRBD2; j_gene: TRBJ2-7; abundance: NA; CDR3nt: TGTGCCAGCGATCGCGGGGGGGTCTACGAGCAGTACTTC; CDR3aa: CASDRGGVYEQYF
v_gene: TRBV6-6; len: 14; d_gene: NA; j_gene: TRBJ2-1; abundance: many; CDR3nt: TGTGCCAGCAGTTACGGGTCCGTACCAAATGAGCAGTTCTTC; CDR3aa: CASSYGSVPNEQFF
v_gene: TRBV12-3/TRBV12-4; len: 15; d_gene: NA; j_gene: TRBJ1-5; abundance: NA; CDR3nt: TGTGCCAGCAGTTTCGACGCTAATAGCAATCAGCCCCAGCATTTT; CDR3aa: CASSFDANSNQPQHF
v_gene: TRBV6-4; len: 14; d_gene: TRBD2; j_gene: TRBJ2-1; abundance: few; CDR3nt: TGTGCCAGCAGTCGAGCGGGAGATGGAAATGAGCAGTTCTTC; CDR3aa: CASSRAGDGNEQFF
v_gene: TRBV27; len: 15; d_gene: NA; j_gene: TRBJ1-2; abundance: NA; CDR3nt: TGTGCCAGCAGTCGGGGGTGGGGGGTAAGCTATGGCTACACCTTC; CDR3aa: CASSRGWGVSYGYTF
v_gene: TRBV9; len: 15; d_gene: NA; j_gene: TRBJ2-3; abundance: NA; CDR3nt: TGTGCCAGCAGCGTAGTGGGACGGCCCACAGATACGCAGTATTTT; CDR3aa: CASSVVGRPTDTQYF
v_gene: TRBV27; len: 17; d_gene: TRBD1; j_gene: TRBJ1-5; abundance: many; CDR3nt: TGTGCCAGCAGTCCTGGGACAGTAATACCTAGCAATCAGCCCCAGCATTTT; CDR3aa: CASSPGTVIPSNQPQHF
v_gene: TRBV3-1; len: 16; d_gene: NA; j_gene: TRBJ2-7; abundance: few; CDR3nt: TGTGCCAGCAGCAGCACCTTTTTACGGTCCGGTTTGGAGCAGTACTTC; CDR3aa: CASSSTFLRSGLEQYF
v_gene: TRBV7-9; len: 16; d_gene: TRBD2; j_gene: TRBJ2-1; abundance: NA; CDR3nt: TGTGCCAGCAGGCAAGCAGGCGGGAGGACCTACAATGAGCAGTTCTTC; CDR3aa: CASRQAGGRTYNEQFF
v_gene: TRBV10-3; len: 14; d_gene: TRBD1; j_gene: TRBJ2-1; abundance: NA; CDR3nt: TGTGCCATCAACGGACAGGGGCGTGACAATGAGCAGTTCTTC; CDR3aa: CAINGQGRDNEQFF
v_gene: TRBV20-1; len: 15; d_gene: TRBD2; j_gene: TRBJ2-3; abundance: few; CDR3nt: TGCAGTGCTAGAGAGGTGGGACTAGCGAGTGATACGCAGTATTTT; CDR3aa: CSAREVGLASDTQYF
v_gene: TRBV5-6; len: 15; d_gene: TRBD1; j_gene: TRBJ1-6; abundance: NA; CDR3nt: TGTGCCAGCAGCTGGGGGACAGTAGAAGGCTCACCCCTCCACTTT; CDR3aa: CASSWGTVEGSPLHF
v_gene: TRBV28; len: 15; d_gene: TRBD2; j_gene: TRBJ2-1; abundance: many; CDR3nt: TGTGCCAGCAGGAAGAGCGGGACTCCCTACAATGAGCAGTTCTTC; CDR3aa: CASRKSGTPYNEQFF
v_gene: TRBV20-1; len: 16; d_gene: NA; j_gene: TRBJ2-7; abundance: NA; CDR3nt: TGCAGTGCTAGAAAGAGGCGGGCATCACCCTCCTACGAGCAGTACTTC; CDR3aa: CSARKRRASPSYEQYF
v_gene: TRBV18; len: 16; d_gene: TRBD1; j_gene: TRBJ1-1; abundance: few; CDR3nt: TGTGCCAGCTCACCGCCGAACAGGGGTGCGAACACTGAAGCTTTCTTT; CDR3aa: CASSPPNRGANTEAFF
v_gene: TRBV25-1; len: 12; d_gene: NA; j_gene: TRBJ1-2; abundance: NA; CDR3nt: TGTGCCAGCAGTGTAGCATTTTATGGCTACACCTTC; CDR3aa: CASSVAFYGYTF
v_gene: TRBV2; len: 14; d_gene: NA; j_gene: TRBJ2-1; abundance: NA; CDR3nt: TGTGCCAGCAGTTCGGAGGGGACTTACAATGAGCAGTTCTTC; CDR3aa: CASSSEGTYNEQFF